Here is one TCR beta chain with its context. This entry is derived from a study of T-cell reconstitution after alpha-beta-depleted transplantation in children. TCRbeta library construction was performed incorporating unique molecular identifiers. TCRdb re-derived calls from the PCR reads in MiXCR, one entry per CDR3 protein. The sample lists about 470,000 distinct CDR3 sequences, over 40% occurring once. The source of this sequence is a girl aged 2-10 years with aplastic anemia, due to receive a stem cell transplant. This material consisted of PBMCs, taken before TCRalphabeta/CD19-depleted stem cell transplant.

The CDR3 coding sequence is TGTGCCATCAGTGAGTCAATGACTAACAATGAAGGGCAGTTCTTC. Translating gives CAISESMTNNEGQFF. V gene TRBV10-3 combines with J gene TRBJ2-1; TRBD2 might be the D (5 bases). Trimming pared 0 bases from V and 12 bases from J, leaving 18 bases between. The CDR3 spans 15 residues. The germline V gene encodes CDR1 ENHRY and CDR2 SYGVKD.